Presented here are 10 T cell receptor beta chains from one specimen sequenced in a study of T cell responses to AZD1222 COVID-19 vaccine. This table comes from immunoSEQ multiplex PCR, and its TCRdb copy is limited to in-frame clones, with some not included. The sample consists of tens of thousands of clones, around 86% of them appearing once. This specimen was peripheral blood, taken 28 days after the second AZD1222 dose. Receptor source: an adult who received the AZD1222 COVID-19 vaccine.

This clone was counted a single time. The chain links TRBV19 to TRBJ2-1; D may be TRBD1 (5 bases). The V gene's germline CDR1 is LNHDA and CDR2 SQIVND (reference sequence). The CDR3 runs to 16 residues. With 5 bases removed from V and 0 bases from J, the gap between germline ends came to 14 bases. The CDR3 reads CASSVLGRGSYNEQFF. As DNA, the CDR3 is TGTGCCAGTAGTGTACTGGGAAGGGGCTCCTACAATGAGCAGTTCTTC. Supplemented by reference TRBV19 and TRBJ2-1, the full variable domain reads DGGITQSPKYLFRKEGQNVTLSCEQNLNHDAMYWYRQDPGQGLRLIYYSQIVNDFQKGDIAEGYSVSREKKESFPLTVTSAQKNPTAFYLCASSVLGRGSYNEQFFGPGTRLTVL.

CDR3 region: CASSLKGAGGNTEAFF. The CDR3 DNA follows: TGTGCCAGCAGTTTAAAGGGTGCGGGAGGGAACACTGAAGCTTTCTTT. J is TRBJ1-1 and V is TRBV27; unclear D gene. Germline V gene sequence: CDR1 MNHEY, CDR2 SMNVEV (reference sequence). Trimming took off 2 bases at V and 1 base at J, with 14 bases between the two ends. The CDR3 extends over 16 amino acids.

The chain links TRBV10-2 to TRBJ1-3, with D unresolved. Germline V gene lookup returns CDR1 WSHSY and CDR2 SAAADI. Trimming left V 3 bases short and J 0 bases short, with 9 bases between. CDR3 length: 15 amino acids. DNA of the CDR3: TGCGCCAGCAGTGAAGACCGGGCCTCTGGAAACACCATATATTTT. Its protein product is CASSEDRASGNTIYF.

The DNA for the CDR3 is TGTGCCAGCAGTGAAACCCAAGGGCGGGGTGGGGACTATGGCTACACCTTC. Its protein product is CASSETQGRGGDYGYTF. The genes are TRBV25-1 and TRBJ1-2; D is ambiguous. This CDR3 has 17 residues. Per germline, CDR1 MGHDK and CDR2 SYGVNS. V was pared by 2 bases and J by 3 bases, with 19 bases between.

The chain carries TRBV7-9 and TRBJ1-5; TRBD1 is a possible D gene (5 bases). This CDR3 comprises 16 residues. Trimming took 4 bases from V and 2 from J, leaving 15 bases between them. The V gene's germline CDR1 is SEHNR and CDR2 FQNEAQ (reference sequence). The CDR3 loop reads CASSSSVGAGNQPQHF. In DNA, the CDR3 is TGTGCCAGCAGCTCGAGCGTTGGGGCAGGCAATCAGCCCCAGCATTTT.

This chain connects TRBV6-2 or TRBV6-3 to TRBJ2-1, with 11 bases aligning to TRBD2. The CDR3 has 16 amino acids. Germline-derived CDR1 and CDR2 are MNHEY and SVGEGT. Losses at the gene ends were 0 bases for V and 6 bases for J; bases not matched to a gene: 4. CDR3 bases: TGTGCCAGCAGTTACTCGGGACTAGCGGCTACCAATGAGCAGTTCTTC. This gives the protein CASSYSGLAATNEQFF.

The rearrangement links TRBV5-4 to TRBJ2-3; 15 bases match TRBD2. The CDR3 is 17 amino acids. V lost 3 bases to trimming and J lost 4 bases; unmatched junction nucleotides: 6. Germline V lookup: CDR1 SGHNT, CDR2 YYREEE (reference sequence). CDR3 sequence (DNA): TGTGCCAGCAGCTATAGATGGACTAGCGGGGGGGCAGATACGCAGTATTTT. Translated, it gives CASSYRWTSGGADTQYF.

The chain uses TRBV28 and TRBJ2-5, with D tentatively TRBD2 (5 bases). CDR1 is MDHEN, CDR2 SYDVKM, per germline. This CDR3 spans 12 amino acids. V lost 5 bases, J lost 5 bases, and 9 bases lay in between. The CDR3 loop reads CASSTRLETQYF. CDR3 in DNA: TGTGCCAGCAGTACTAGGTTGGAGACCCAGTACTTC.

The CDR3 loop reads CASSLAQGAVNTEAFF. The CDR3 nucleotides are TGCGCCAGCAGCTTGGCCCAGGGGGCGGTGAACACTGAAGCTTTCTTT. This chain joins TRBV5-1 and TRBJ1-1; the match to TRBD1 covers 8 bases. V trimming: 0 bases; J trimming: 0 bases; junction bases outside the gene matches: 4. The CDR3 totals 16 residues. The germline gives CDR1 SGHRS, CDR2 YFSETQ. Full variable domain (outside the CDR3, taken from reference TRBV5-1 and TRBJ1-1): KAGVTQTPRYLIKTRGQQVTLSCSPISGHRSVSWYQQTPGQGLQFLFEYFSETQRNKGNFPGRFSGRQFSNSRSEMNVSTLELGDSALYLCASSLAQGAVNTEAFFGQGTRLTVV.

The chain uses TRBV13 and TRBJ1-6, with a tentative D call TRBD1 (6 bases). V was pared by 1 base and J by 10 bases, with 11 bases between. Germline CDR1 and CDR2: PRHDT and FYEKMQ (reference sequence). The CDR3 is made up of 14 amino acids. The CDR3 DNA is TGTGCCAGCAGCTTAGAACAGGGTAGCTCACCCCTCCACTTT. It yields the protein CASSLEQGSSPLHF.